This T cell receptor (beta chain) was recovered during a study of blood T cell repertoires in COVID-19. Looking at the study overall: From T cells, B-cell-depleted T cells, or PBMCs came the material, which was cDNA or gDNA.

The assay was immunoSEQ multiplex PCR, and TCRdb's table has in-frame clones only and misses some. The table records approximately 260,000 clones, approximately 88% of them present only once. V lost 0 bases and J lost 2, with 10 bases in between. The CDR3 has 16 amino acids. Per the germline V gene, CDR1 is LGHNA and CDR2 is YSLEER. Living in under 30 US areas, the participants were between roughly 18 and 90 years of age. The TCR was taken from a middle-aged woman with acute COVID-19. Sequenced sample: PBMCs or T cells enriched from blood (not recorded which). The V gene is TRBV4-3, the J gene TRBJ2-2; TRBD1 might be the D (5 bases). CDR3 DNA sequence: TGCGCCAGCAGCCAAGATCCCCAGGGTAACACCGGGGAGCTGTTTTTT. Translated: CASSQDPQGNTGELFF.